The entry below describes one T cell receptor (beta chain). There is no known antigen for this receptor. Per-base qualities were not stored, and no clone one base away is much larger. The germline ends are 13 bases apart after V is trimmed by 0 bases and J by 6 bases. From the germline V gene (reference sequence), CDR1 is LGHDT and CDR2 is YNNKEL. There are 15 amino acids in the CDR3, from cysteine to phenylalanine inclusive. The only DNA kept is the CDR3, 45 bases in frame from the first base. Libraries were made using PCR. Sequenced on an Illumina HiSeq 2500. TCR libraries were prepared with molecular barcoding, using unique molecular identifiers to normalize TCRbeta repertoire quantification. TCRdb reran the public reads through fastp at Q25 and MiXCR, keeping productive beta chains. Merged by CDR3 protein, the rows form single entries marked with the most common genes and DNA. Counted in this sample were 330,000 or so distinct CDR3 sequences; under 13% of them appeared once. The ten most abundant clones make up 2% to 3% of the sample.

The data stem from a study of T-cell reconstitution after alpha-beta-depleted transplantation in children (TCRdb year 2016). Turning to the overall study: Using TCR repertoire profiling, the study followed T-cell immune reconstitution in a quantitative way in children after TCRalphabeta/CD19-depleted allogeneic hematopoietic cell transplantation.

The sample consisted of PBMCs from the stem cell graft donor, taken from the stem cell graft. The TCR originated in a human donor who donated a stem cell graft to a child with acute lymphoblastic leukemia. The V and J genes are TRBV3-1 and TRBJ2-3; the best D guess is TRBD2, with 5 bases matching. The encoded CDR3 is CASSQDSQRRDTQYF. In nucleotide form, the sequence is TGTGCCAGCAGCCAAGACTCCCAGCGGAGGGATACGCAGTATTTT.